This T cell receptor beta chain was sequenced during a study of cytomegalovirus exposure and HLA in healthy donors. Study details: Unique TCRs from HLA-typed donors, 80 million to 100 million of them, were held in an early data release.

Study results and limitations: Association of a missense DCLRE1C variant with TCR beta V- and J-gene trimming was reported in a later analysis. Donor immune exposure was known only as CMV serostatus. It is likely that the observed cluster of highly shared sequence variants was a sequencing artifact.

About this clone: Its antigen is not known.

60 Vbeta and 13 Jbeta primers were used in PCR. Sequenced by immunoSEQ multiplex PCR; TCRdb stores in-frame clones only, minus some. Of approximately 140,000 clones in the sample, about 76% are singletons; the top ten hold 3.5%. The V end was cut by 2 bases, the J end by 6 bases, with 13 bases between. Germline CDR1 is KGHSH and CDR2 is LQKENI. The CDR3 spans 14 residues. The gene calls are TRBV18 and TRBJ1-1; perhaps TRBD1 as D (5 bases). What was sequenced was PBMCs. The clonotype was recovered from a human donor in good health. The CDR3 DNA is TGTGCCAGCTCACCAAAGGGTTCGGGGGCTGAAGCTTTCTTT. Its protein is CASSPKGSGAEAFF.